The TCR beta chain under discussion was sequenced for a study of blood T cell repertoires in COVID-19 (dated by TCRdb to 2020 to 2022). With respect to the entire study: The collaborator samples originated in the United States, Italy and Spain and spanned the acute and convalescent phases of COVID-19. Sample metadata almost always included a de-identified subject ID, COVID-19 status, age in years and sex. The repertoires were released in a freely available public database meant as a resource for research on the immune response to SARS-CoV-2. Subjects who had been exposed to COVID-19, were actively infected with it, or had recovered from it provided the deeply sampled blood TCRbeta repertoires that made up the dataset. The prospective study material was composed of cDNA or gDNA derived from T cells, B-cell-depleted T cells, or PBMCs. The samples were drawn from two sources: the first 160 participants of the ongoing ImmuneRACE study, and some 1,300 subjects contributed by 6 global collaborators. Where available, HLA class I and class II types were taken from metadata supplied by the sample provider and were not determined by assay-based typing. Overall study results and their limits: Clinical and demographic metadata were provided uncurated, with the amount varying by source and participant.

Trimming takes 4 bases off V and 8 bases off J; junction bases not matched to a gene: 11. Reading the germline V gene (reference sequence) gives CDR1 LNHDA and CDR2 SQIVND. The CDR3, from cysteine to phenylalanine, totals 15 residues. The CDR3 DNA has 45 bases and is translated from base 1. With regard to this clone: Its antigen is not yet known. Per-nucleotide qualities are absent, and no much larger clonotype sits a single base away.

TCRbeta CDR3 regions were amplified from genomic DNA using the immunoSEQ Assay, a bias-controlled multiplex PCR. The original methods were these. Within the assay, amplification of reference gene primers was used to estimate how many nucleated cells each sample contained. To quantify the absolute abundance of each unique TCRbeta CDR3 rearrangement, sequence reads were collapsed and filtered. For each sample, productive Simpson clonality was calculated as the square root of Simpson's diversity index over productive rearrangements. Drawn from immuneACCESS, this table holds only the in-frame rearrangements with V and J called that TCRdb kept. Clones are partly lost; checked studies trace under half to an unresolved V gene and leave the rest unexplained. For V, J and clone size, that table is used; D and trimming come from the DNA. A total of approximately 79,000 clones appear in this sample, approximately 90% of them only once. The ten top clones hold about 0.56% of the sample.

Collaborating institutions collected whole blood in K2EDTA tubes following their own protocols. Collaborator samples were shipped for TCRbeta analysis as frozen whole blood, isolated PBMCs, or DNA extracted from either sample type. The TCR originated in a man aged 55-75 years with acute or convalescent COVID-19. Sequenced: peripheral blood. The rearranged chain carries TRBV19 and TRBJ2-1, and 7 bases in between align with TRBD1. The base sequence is TGTGCCAGTAGTACCCTCCTGACAGGGATTGATGAGCAGTTCTTC. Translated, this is CASSTLLTGIDEQFF.